This T cell receptor beta chain was sequenced for a study of T cells in tumors after PD-1 blockade. Regarding this clone: The antigen remains undetermined.

Using immunoSEQ multiplex PCR, the repertoire was profiled, and TCRdb retains in-frame clones only, with some absent. The sample carries about 4,200 clones, around 67% recorded once. Time point described: first of two pre-therapy site-matched biopsies 2 to 3 months apart. Overall study results and limits: Expanded exhausted CD8+ clones after therapy were mostly novel clonotypes. Blood contained approximately 43% of the tumor's TCR clonotypes.

Germline V gives CDR1 SGHNT, CDR2 YYREEE (reference sequence). The CDR3 consists of 15 residues. Trimming stripped 2 bases from V and 3 bases from J, with 12 bases between. The sequence derives from a human donor with basal cell carcinoma. The source was tumor tissue, collected before anti-PD-1 treatment. This chain uses TRBV5-4 with TRBJ1-3; the D gene is possibly TRBD1 (5 bases). DNA of the CDR3: TGTGCCAGCAGCTTCCTCGGGGGTTTTGGAAACACCATATATTTT. Amino acids: CASSFLGGFGNTIYF.